This T cell receptor beta chain was sequenced during a study of blood T cells in healthy people across ages. Background on the study: For every two T cells, template switching captured about one barcoded beta molecule.

Between the trimmed V and J ends, which lost 3 bases and 4 bases, there was a span of 7 bases. CDR3 length equals 12 residues. Germline values: CDR1 SGHKS, CDR2 YYEKEE (reference sequence). Regarding this clonotype: As yet, its antigen is unknown.

A second PCR, run for roughly 7 to 12 cycles, used a sample-barcoded 5' primer plus a J-beta primer mix. A template-switch adaptor that had 12 random nucleotides put a tag on each cDNA molecule. From the 5' RACE reads, TCRdb called clonotypes with MiXCR, one entry per CDR3 protein. The sample includes some 900,000 distinct CDR3 sequences, around 28% of them seen just once. General study results and limits: Measured against age, TCR beta diversity per million T cells decreased in a roughly linear manner. There was a strong correlation between TCR beta diversity and naive T cell percentage.

The material sequenced was blood. The clonotype was recovered from an elderly woman in good health. This chain links TRBV5-5 with TRBJ1-2; no reliable D call. The CDR3 nucleotides are TGTGCCAGCAGCTCCCGTTTCTATGGCTACACCTTC. This codes for CASSSRFYGYTF.